This passage covers 31 T cell receptor beta chains from one sample sequenced in a study of T-cell memory formation after mild COVID-19. MiXCR was run by TCRdb on the 5' RACE reads, yielding one entry per CDR3 protein. The data show around 390,000 distinct CDR3 sequences, with 16% seen just once and 20% to 25% held by the top ten. Sequencing was performed on PBMCs or a T cell subset sorted from them (not recorded which). All receptors come from a young man who had mild COVID-19 (a few samples of this study predate the infection). Cell type and time point are not known.

The chain joins TRBV11-2 to TRBJ2-7; D is uncertain. The ends were cut back, 6 bases at V and 4 bases at J, with 28 bases in the middle. The germline V gene encodes CDR1 SGHAT and CDR2 FQNNGV. The CDR3 totals 18 residues. CDR3 amino acids: CASRTSGAILGFLYEQYF. The CDR3 region has the DNA TGTGCCAGCAGAACCTCAGGAGCCATCCTCGGGTTTTTATACGAGCAGTACTTC.

This clonotype was observed at least ten times. The rearrangement links TRBV5-1 to TRBJ2-3, with a weak D call TRBD1 (8 bases). CDR1 is SGHRS and CDR2 is YFSETQ in the germline V gene. CDR3 length: 15 amino acids. The V end lost 3 bases, the J end lost 4 bases, and 15 bases lay between the germline ends. The CDR3 protein is CASSYGQGGADTQYF. CDR3 nucleotides: TGCGCCAGCAGCTATGGACAGGGAGGGGCAGATACGCAGTATTTT.

There are a few counts of this clonotype. This chain joins TRBV7-8 and TRBJ2-5; 8 nucleotides align to TRBD1. V trimming: 5 bases; J trimming: 2 bases; junction bases outside the gene matches: 4. Germline CDR1 is SGHVS and CDR2 is FQNEAQ. The CDR3 consists of 14 residues. This chain's CDR3 is CASSRRTGQETQYF. CDR3 DNA sequence: TGTGCCAGCAGCCGGCGGACAGGGCAAGAGACCCAGTACTTC.

The rearrangement links TRBV6-2 or TRBV6-3 to TRBJ1-4, with no clear D. Deletions cut 7 bases from V and 3 bases from J, with 15 bases between. The CDR3 is made up of 15 amino acids. The germline gives CDR1 MNHEY, CDR2 SVGEGT. CDR3 in amino acids: CASTDPSGANEKLFF. In nucleotides, the CDR3 is TGTGCCAGCACCGACCCCTCGGGAGCTAATGAAAAACTGTTTTTT.

This clonotype was observed a few times. The V call is TRBV29-1, the J call TRBJ1-2; no clear D gene. Germline CDR1 SQVTM, CDR2 ANQGSEA. Trimming removed 4 bases at V and 8 bases at J, with 14 bases between. The CDR3 sequence is 12 residues long. The CDR3 protein is CSVVGQFGGYTF. The CDR3 bases are TGCAGCGTTGTCGGCCAGTTTGGCGGCTACACCTTC.

This rearrangement joins TRBV4-2 to TRBJ1-3; D remains ambiguous. Germline CDR1 and CDR2: LGHNA and YNFKEQ. This CDR3 spans 12 amino acids. Trimming left V 1 base short and J 4 bases short, with 2 bases between. CDR3: CASSQVGNTIYF. The CDR3 DNA follows: TGTGCCAGCAGCCAAGTGGGAAACACCATATATTTT.

The genes are TRBV5-1 and TRBJ1-3; tentatively, D is TRBD1 (6 bases). Germline CDR1 reads SGHRS; CDR2 reads YFSETQ. The CDR3 sequence is 14 residues long. V lost 4 bases and J 2 bases, leaving 10 bases between the germline ends. The CDR3 here is CASSIQGAGNTIYF. In DNA, the CDR3 is TGCGCCAGCAGCATACAGGGCGCTGGAAACACCATATATTTT.

This clonotype was found a few times. This chain uses TRBV7-2 with TRBJ2-3, with a possible D match to TRBD2 (6 bases). The V end lost 2 bases, the J end lost 1 base, and 13 bases lay between the germline ends. This CDR3 is built from 16 residues. The germline gives CDR1 SGHTA, CDR2 FQGNSA. For the CDR3, the DNA is TGTGCCAGCAGCTTACCCCCGGGGGATGGCACAGATACGCAGTATTTT. It specifies CASSLPPGDGTDTQYF.

In its sample, this clonotype was seen a few times. The J gene is TRBJ2-5, the V gene TRBV11-2, with 10 bases aligning to TRBD2. V lost 5 bases to trimming and J lost 1 base; unmatched junction nucleotides: 10. There are 17 residues in the CDR3. The germline gives CDR1 SGHAT, CDR2 FQNNGV. CDR3 sequence (DNA): TGTGCCAGCAGCCGTATAGCGGGGGGAAAGGTCCAAGAGACCCAGTACTTC. This encodes CASSRIAGGKVQETQYF.

This clonotype was picked up a small number of times. This chain uses TRBV2 with TRBJ2-3; weak D call: TRBD1 (5 bases). The CDR3 sequence is 15 residues long. In germline, CDR1 is SNHLY, CDR2 FYNNEI. V was trimmed by 5 bases and J by 0 bases, leaving 12 bases between them. The DNA for the CDR3 is TGTGCCAGCAGTTCTCGGACATTCAGCACAGATACGCAGTATTTT. This codes for CASSSRTFSTDTQYF.

The V and J genes are TRBV5-1 and TRBJ2-1, with D tentatively TRBD1 (5 bases). Germline CDR1 and CDR2: SGHRS and YFSETQ. CDR3 length equals 14 residues. Trimming took 0 bases from V and 8 from J, leaving 12 bases between them. The CDR3 sequence is CASSLAARVHEQFF. The CDR3 DNA follows: TGCGCCAGCAGCTTGGCGGCCAGGGTCCATGAGCAGTTCTTC. The entire variable domain, with the rest obtained from reference TRBV5-1 and TRBJ2-1, is as follows: KAGVTQTPRYLIKTRGQQVTLSCSPISGHRSVSWYQQTPGQGLQFLFEYFSETQRNKGNFPGRFSGRQFSNSRSEMNVSTLELGDSALYLCASSLAARVHEQFFGPGTRLTVL.

Only a few counts were recorded for this clonotype. The rearrangement joins TRBV7-9 to TRBJ2-7, with a possible D match to TRBD2 (6 bases). The V end lost 6 bases, the J end lost 5 bases, and 17 bases lay between the germline ends. Germline lookup yields CDR1 SEHNR and CDR2 FQNEAQ (reference sequence). The CDR3 has 14 residues. The CDR3 nucleotides are TGTGCCAGCAGACATTCCGGGGGTCTCGACGAGCAGTACTTC. This encodes CASRHSGGLDEQYF.

This chain connects TRBV7-2 to TRBJ1-5, with 11 positions matching TRBD1. Per the germline V gene, CDR1 is SGHTA and CDR2 is FQGNSA. J was trimmed by 6 bases and V by 5 bases; bases with no gene match: 9. This CDR3 spans 16 amino acids. DNA for the CDR3: TGTGCCAGCAGCGCCCACGGACAGGGGGCGGGTCAGCCCCAGCATTTT. As protein: CASSAHGQGAGQPQHF.

This clonotype occurred a few times. V is TRBV12-3 or TRBV12-4 and J is TRBJ2-7; 10 bases fit TRBD1. Germline trimming cut 6 bases from V and 8 bases from J; bases unmatched to any gene: 7. The CDR3 consists of 13 residues. The CDR3 loop is CASSPGTGAKQYF. For the CDR3, the DNA is TGTGCCAGCAGCCCAGGGACAGGGGCAAAGCAGTACTTC.

V and J are TRBV5-5 and TRBJ1-2; D is perhaps TRBD1 (6 bases). Germline V gene lookup returns CDR1 SGHKS and CDR2 YYEKEE (reference sequence). The CDR3 has 16 residues. V lost 0 bases and J 2 bases, leaving 14 bases between the germline ends. Here the CDR3 DNA reads TGTGCCAGCAGCTTGGATTATAGGGGGTCCAACTATGGCTACACCTTC. Protein product: CASSLDYRGSNYGYTF.

This clonotype turned up a few times. This chain links TRBV7-9 with TRBJ2-7; 8 positions match TRBD1. Germline CDR1 SEHNR, CDR2 FQNEAQ (reference sequence). Trimming at V came to 0 bases and at J to 3 bases, leaving 7 bases not matched to a gene. The CDR3 consists of 16 residues. CDR3 in amino acids: CASSLAGQGTSYEQYF. The CDR3 bases are TGTGCCAGCAGCTTAGCCGGACAGGGCACAAGCTACGAGCAGTACTTC.

The chain uses TRBV7-2 and TRBJ1-2; 7 bases are shared with TRBD1. The CDR3 covers 17 residues. The germline gives CDR1 SGHTA, CDR2 FQGNSA. J lost 2 bases, V lost 0 bases, and 9 bases had no gene match. Here the CDR3 reads CASSLAGTEGLNYGYTF. CDR3 nucleotide sequence: TGTGCCAGCAGCTTAGCGGGGACAGAGGGGTTAAACTATGGCTACACCTTC.

The J gene is TRBJ2-4, the V gene TRBV14; D gene uncertain. Germline V CDR1 and CDR2: SGHDN, FVKESK. CDR3 length: 11 residues. V was trimmed by 4 bases and J by 15 bases, leaving 13 bases between them. Here the CDR3 DNA reads TGTGCCAGCAGCCCCCCCCCGGTGGGGTACTTC. As protein: CASSPPPVGYF.

J is TRBJ1-1 and V is TRBV7-3; TRBD1 matches 7 bases. This CDR3 is built from 13 residues. Trimming cost V 4 bases and J 4 bases; bases outside gene matches: 3. Germline values: CDR1 SGHTA, CDR2 FQGTGA. The CDR3 protein is CASSSGDSTEAFF. The DNA of the CDR3 is TGTGCCAGCAGCTCGGGGGACAGCACTGAAGCTTTCTTT.

This clonotype showed up just a few times. V is TRBV6-5 and J is TRBJ1-5, with no clear D. The germline V gene encodes CDR1 MNHEY and CDR2 SVGAGI. The V gene lost 6 bases and the J gene lost 0 bases, with 12 bases spanning the gap. The CDR3 sequence is 15 residues long. The CDR3 loop reads CASSNDGNSNQPQHF. The CDR3 DNA sequence: TGTGCCAGCAGCAACGACGGTAATAGCAATCAGCCCCAGCATTTT.

The chain has TRBV4-2 and TRBJ1-1, with D perhaps matching TRBD1 (6 bases). In germline, CDR1 is LGHNA, CDR2 YNFKEQ. Trimming pared 5 bases from V and 4 bases from J, leaving 11 bases between. This CDR3 has 13 residues. As DNA, the CDR3 is TGTGCCAGCAGCGGACAGTTAGGCACTGAAGCTTTCTTT. Translation: CASSGQLGTEAFF.

This clonotype was observed a few times. The CDR3, as DNA: TGCAGTGCTAGAGATCTGGCAGGGACAGGCTATGGCTACACCTTC. Encoded protein: CSARDLAGTGYGYTF. The V and J genes are TRBV20-1 and TRBJ1-2, with 8 bases that match TRBD1. This CDR3 has 15 residues. Germline CDR1 is DFQATT and CDR2 is SNEGSKA (reference sequence). V gave up 0 bases and J gave up 4 bases; unmatched junction bases: 7.

The chain couples TRBV5-1 to TRBJ2-5, with 7 positions matching TRBD2. Germline lookup yields CDR1 SGHRS and CDR2 YFSETQ. Trimming at V came to 5 bases and at J to 5 bases, leaving 21 bases not matched to a gene. This CDR3 is built from 18 residues. The DNA for the CDR3 is TGCGCCAGCAGGCTATATCTGACTAGCCGGGATGGCGGCGAGACCCAGTACTTC. Protein: CASRLYLTSRDGGETQYF.

The chain uses TRBV9 and TRBJ2-3; D might be TRBD2 (5 bases). The CDR3 has 14 residues. Trimming stripped 4 bases from V and 0 bases from J, with 9 bases between. The V gene's germline CDR1 is SGDLS and CDR2 YYNGEE. The CDR3 region is CASSKLASTDTQYF. CDR3 bases: TGTGCCAGCAGCAAGCTAGCTAGCACAGATACGCAGTATTTT.

This clonotype appeared a few times. The chain has TRBV4-3 and TRBJ2-2; 10 bases are a match to TRBD2. CDR3 length: 15 amino acids. The germline CDR1 and CDR2 sequences are LGHNA and YSLEER. The trim removed 5 bases at V and 4 bases at J, leaving 4 bases unmatched. The CDR3 DNA reads as TGCGCCAGCAGCTTGAAGCGGGGGGGCACCGGGGAGCTGTTTTTT. This translates into CASSLKRGGTGELFF.

The chain has TRBV13 and TRBJ2-1, with TRBD2 identical over 13 bases. CDR3 length equals 15 residues. V was clipped by 5 bases and J by 8 bases; unmatched bases: 6. Germline V gene data show CDR1 as PRHDT and CDR2 as FYEKMQ (reference sequence). The CDR3 region has the DNA TGTGCCAGCAGCCCCAAGACTAGCGGGGGGTATGAGCAGTTCTTC. It yields the protein CASSPKTSGGYEQFF.

CDR3 amino acids: CASSQGAGSETQYF. In nucleotides, the CDR3 is TGTGCCAGCAGCCAAGGCGCCGGCAGTGAGACCCAGTACTTC. The chain recombines TRBV3-1 with TRBJ2-5, with no clear D. V gave up 1 base and J gave up 5 bases, with 11 bases separating them. This CDR3 contains 14 residues. Germline V gene lookup returns CDR1 LGHDT and CDR2 YNNKEL (reference sequence).

This clonotype was seen only a few times. The J gene is TRBJ1-2, the V gene TRBV28, with D possibly matching TRBD1 (6 bases). In germline, CDR1 is MDHEN, CDR2 SYDVKM. With 5 bases removed from V and 5 bases from J, the gap between germline ends came to 15 bases. The CDR3 extends over 14 amino acids. CDR3 in DNA: TGTGCCAGCAGTAATGGACAGTCTACTTATGGCTACACCTTC. Its protein product is CASSNGQSTYGYTF.

The chain uses TRBV5-1 and TRBJ2-6, with 7 nucleotides matching TRBD2. In germline, CDR1 is SGHRS, CDR2 YFSETQ. CDR3 length: 15 amino acids. The V gene end was trimmed by 4 bases and the J gene end by 4 bases; junction bases not matched to a gene: 5. The CDR3 reads CASSPAGVGANVLTF. CDR3 DNA sequence: TGCGCCAGCAGCCCGGCGGGGGTAGGGGCCAACGTCCTGACTTTC.

In its sample, this clonotype was seen many times. Written as DNA, the CDR3 is TGTGCCACCGTGGACAGGGGGACCTCCCACACTGAAGCTTTCTTT. Residues: CATVDRGTSHTEAFF. This rearrangement joins TRBV5-4 to TRBJ1-1, with 10 bases matching TRBD1. J was trimmed by 3 bases and V by 9 bases; bases with no gene match: 11. The germline V gene has CDR1 SGHNT and CDR2 YYREEE (reference sequence). There are 15 residues in the CDR3.

This clonotype was seen a few times. V usage is TRBV27 and J usage is TRBJ1-6; TRBD1 is a possible D gene (6 bases). The V gene lost 7 bases and the J gene lost 2 bases, with 15 bases spanning the gap. Per germline, CDR1 MNHEY and CDR2 SMNVEV (reference sequence). There are 16 residues in the CDR3. CDR3 loop: CASTLRGAAYNSPLHF. CDR3 bases: TGTGCCAGCACCCTGAGGGGGGCCGCCTATAATTCACCCCTCCACTTT.